The 11 T cell receptor beta chains listed next were all sequenced from one sample in a study of identical twins (dated by TCRdb to 2016 to 2018). Library preparation employed 5' RACE. For sequencing, an Illumina HiSeq 2000 was employed. TCRdb trimmed public reads at Q25 via fastp, called clones via MiXCR and kept in-frame beta chains. Every entry covers one CDR3 protein and lists the most common genes and DNA from its rows. The sample yields 500,000 or so distinct CDR3 sequences; 13% to 15% were counted once. The ten largest account for roughly 0.5% of the sample. This sample also belongs to another study, concerning yellow fever vaccine responses in identical twins.

Sequenced material: CD4+ T cells sorted from blood. These receptors came from a woman between 18 and 29 years old in good health.

This clonotype occurred a few times. V gene TRBV9 combines with J gene TRBJ2-1; D possibly corresponds to TRBD2 (7 bases). Trimming stripped 4 bases from V and 5 bases from J, with 16 bases between. This CDR3 spans 15 amino acids. Germline assignment: CDR1 SGDLS and CDR2 YYNGEE. In nucleotides, the CDR3 is TGTGCCAGCAGCTTGGGGGGGGCGCCCCACAATGAGCAGTTCTTC. Its protein product is CASSLGGAPHNEQFF.

The chain joins TRBV25-1 to TRBJ2-7; TRBD2 aligns across 7 bases. CDR3 length: 13 residues. Germline CDR1 is MGHDK and CDR2 is SYGVNS. V dropped 11 bases and J dropped 2; count of bases not matched to a gene: 9. The CDR3 DNA reads TGTGCCGACACGGAAGGACTAGCCTACGAGCAGTACTTC. It translates to CADTEGLAYEQYF.

This clonotype was seen only a few times. The rearrangement joins TRBV6-1 to TRBJ1-6; possible D gene TRBD1, 6 bases. This CDR3 has 14 amino acids. Germline CDR1 reads MNHNS; CDR2 reads SASEGT. The V gene lost 7 bases and the J gene lost 6 bases, with 13 bases spanning the gap. This chain's CDR3 is CASTLGQLNSPLHF. For the CDR3, the DNA is TGTGCCAGCACTCTTGGACAGCTTAATTCACCCCTCCACTTT.

This clonotype appeared a single time. The CDR3: CASRVQGMAGANVLTF. The CDR3 DNA is TGTGCCAGCAGGGTACAGGGGATGGCTGGGGCCAACGTCCTGACTTTC. This sequence joins TRBV7-2 and TRBJ2-6, with 7 bases identical to TRBD1. The junction had 7 bases not matched to a gene; V was cut back by 6 bases and J by 2 bases. The CDR3 runs 16 residues. Germline V gene sequence: CDR1 SGHTA, CDR2 FQGNSA.

V is TRBV5-6 and J is TRBJ2-3; D gene uncertain. The CDR3 spans 12 residues. CDR1 and CDR2 (germline): SGHDT, YYEEEE. Trimming removed 0 bases at V and 8 bases at J, with 7 bases between. The CDR3 reads CASSLAVGTQYF. CDR3 nucleotide sequence: TGTGCCAGCAGCTTGGCGGTCGGTACGCAGTATTTT. The full variable domain, its missing parts supplied by reference TRBV5-6 and TRBJ2-3, is DAGVTQSPTHLIKTRGQQVTLRCSPKSGHDTVSWYQQALGQGPQFIFQYYEEEERQRGNFPDRFSGHQFPNYSSELNVNALLLGDSALYLCASSLAVGTQYFGPGTRLTVL.

V and J are TRBV4-1 and TRBJ2-2; 8 positions match TRBD1. The CDR3 contains 15 residues. The trim removed 3 bases at V and 4 bases at J, leaving 4 bases unmatched. Per germline, CDR1 MGHRA and CDR2 YSYEKL. DNA of the CDR3: TGCGCCAGCAGCCATGACAGGGGAGGCACCGGGGAGCTGTTTTTT. Protein sequence: CASSHDRGGTGELFF.

The rearrangement uses TRBV20-1 and TRBJ1-5; 7 bases align to TRBD1. The CDR3 has 14 residues. V was pared by 6 bases and J by 5 bases, with 10 bases of the junction left unmatched. Germline V gene sequence: CDR1 DFQATT, CDR2 SNEGSKA (reference sequence). The CDR3 region has the DNA TGCAGTGCCAGGGGGTCCAGGGACGATCAGCCCCAGCATTTT. Encoded protein: CSARGSRDDQPQHF.

This chain joins TRBV4-3 and TRBJ2-3; D call uncertain. Trimming removed 3 bases from V and 3 bases from J, with 10 bases in between. The CDR3 is made up of 14 amino acids. Germline CDR1 and CDR2: LGHNA and YSLEER. The CDR3 DNA sequence: TGCGCCAGCAGCCATTTAATAGGGACAGATACGCAGTATTTT. Translation gives CASSHLIGTDTQYF.

This chain uses TRBV7-2 with TRBJ2-7, with TRBD2 identical over 13 bases. The CDR3 consists of 15 residues. V was clipped by 4 bases and J by 4 bases; unmatched bases: 4. CDR1 is SGHTA and CDR2 is FQGNSA in the germline V gene. This CDR3 is CASSWELAGGYEQYF. DNA of the CDR3: TGTGCCAGCAGCTGGGAACTAGCGGGAGGGTACGAGCAGTACTTC. Filled out from reference TRBV7-2 and TRBJ2-7, the complete variable domain reads GAGVSQSPSNKVTEKGKDVELRCDPISGHTALYWYRQSLGQGLEFLIYFQGNSAPDKSGLPSDRFSAERTGGSVSTLTIQRTQQEDSAVYLCASSWELAGGYEQYFGPGTRLTVT.

This clonotype has at least ten counts. The chain employs TRBV7-9 and TRBJ2-3; TRBD2 might be the D (5 bases). The CDR3 spans 13 residues. From germline, CDR1 is SEHNR and CDR2 FQNEAQ (reference sequence). The V gene lost 5 bases and the J gene lost 5 bases, with 11 bases spanning the gap. The CDR3 loop is CASSAKGVDTQYF. In DNA, the CDR3 is TGTGCCAGCAGCGCCAAGGGAGTAGATACGCAGTATTTT.

The chain uses TRBV5-1 and TRBJ2-7; 9 bases match TRBD1. Germline values: CDR1 SGHRS, CDR2 YFSETQ. The CDR3 consists of 15 residues. V shed 3 bases, J shed 2 bases, and the junction held 6 bases outside the gene matches. The CDR3 spells CASSSGQGSAYEQYF. The CDR3 DNA reads TGCGCCAGCAGCTCGGGACAGGGAAGCGCCTACGAGCAGTACTTC. The full variable domain, in which reference TRBV5-1 and TRBJ2-7 provide the parts outside the CDR3, is KAGVTQTPRYLIKTRGQQVTLSCSPISGHRSVSWYQQTPGQGLQFLFEYFSETQRNKGNFPGRFSGRQFSNSRSEMNVSTLELGDSALYLCASSSGQGSAYEQYFGPGTRLTVT.